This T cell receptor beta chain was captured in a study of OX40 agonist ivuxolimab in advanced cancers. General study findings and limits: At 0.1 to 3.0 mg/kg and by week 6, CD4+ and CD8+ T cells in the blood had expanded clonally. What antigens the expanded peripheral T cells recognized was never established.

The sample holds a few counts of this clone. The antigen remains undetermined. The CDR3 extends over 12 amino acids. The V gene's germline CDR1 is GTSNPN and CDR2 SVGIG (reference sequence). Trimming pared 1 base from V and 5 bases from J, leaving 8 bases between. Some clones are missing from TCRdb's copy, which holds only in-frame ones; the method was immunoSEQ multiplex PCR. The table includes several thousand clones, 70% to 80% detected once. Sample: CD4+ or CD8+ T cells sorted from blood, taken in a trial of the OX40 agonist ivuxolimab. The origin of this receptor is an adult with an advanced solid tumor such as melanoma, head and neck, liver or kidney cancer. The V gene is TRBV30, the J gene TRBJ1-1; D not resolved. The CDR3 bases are TGTGCCTGGAGTGGGACGAGAACTGAAGCTTTCTTT. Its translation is CAWSGTRTEAFF.